The 21 T cell receptor beta chains given below trace back to one sample, sequenced in a study of radiation and T cells in renal cell carcinoma. Treatment defined: treatment-naive control, cytoreductive nephrectomy. Repertoires were generated with immunoSEQ multiplex PCR, while TCRdb's copy carries only in-frame clones and drops some. This repertoire shows some 20,000 clones, roughly 60% found once; its top ten account for roughly 30%. Sample: tumor tissue, taken from a patient whose treatment was nephrectomy without radiotherapy. The origin of the receptors is a man aged 45-65 years with renal cell carcinoma.

The chain carries TRBV4-1 and TRBJ2-5; possibly TRBD1 or TRBD2 for D (6 bases each). Trimming shortened V by 4 bases and J by 4 bases, and 19 bases separated the two germline ends. This CDR3 is built from 16 residues. The germline V gene has CDR1 MGHRA and CDR2 YSYEKL. The CDR3 reads CASSPGEDLGAETQYF. The CDR3 bases are TGCGCCAGCAGCCCCGGGGAGGACCTGGGGGCAGAGACCCAGTACTTC.

The chain joins TRBV7-8 to TRBJ1-2; 10 nucleotides align to TRBD1. The CDR3 contains 13 residues. The junction had 4 bases not matched to a gene; V was cut back by 5 bases and J by 7 bases. CDR1 is SGHVS and CDR2 is FQNEAQ in the germline V gene. The chain's CDR3 is CASSPDRGLGYTF. In nucleotides, the CDR3 is TGTGCCAGCAGCCCTGACAGGGGGCTTGGCTACACCTTC.

This chain uses TRBV11-2 with TRBJ1-5; D not resolved. V was cut by 7 bases and J by 0 bases, with 16 bases left in between. Per germline, CDR1 SGHAT and CDR2 FQNNGV. The CDR3 consists of 16 residues. CDR3 in amino acids: CASTLWNPCSNQPQHF. DNA of the CDR3: TGTGCCAGCACCCTCTGGAATCCCTGTAGCAATCAGCCCCAGCATTTT.

The V call is TRBV25-1, the J call TRBJ1-6, with a weak D call TRBD1 (6 bases). V lost 2 bases to trimming and J lost 10 bases, with 15 bases between them. The CDR3 runs 15 residues. CDR1 MGHDK and CDR2 SYGVNS come from the germline V gene. The CDR3 bases are TGTGCCAGCAGTGAAACGGTGGGGGGACAATCACCCCTCCACTTT. Protein product: CASSETVGGQSPLHF. The full variable domain, rest sourced from reference TRBV25-1 and TRBJ1-6, is EADIYQTPRYLVIGTGKKITLECSQTMGHDKMYWYQQDPGMELHLIHYSYGVNSTEKGDLSSESTVSRIRTEHFPLTLESARPSHTSQYLCASSETVGGQSPLHFGNGTRLTVT.

J is TRBJ1-2 and V is TRBV7-9; no clear D gene. V was cut by 2 bases and J by 4 bases, with 8 bases left in between. Germline assignment: CDR1 SEHNR and CDR2 FQNEAQ (reference sequence). The CDR3 totals 13 residues. The CDR3 DNA is TGTGCCAGCAGCTTAAGGCCTCTCTATGGCTACACCTTC. This encodes CASSLRPLYGYTF. The variable domain in full, completed from reference TRBV7-9 and TRBJ1-2, reads DTGVSQNPRHKITKRGQNVTFRCDPISEHNRLYWYRQTLGQGPEFLTYFQNEAQLEKSRLLSDRFSAERPKGSFSTLEIQRTEQGDSAMYLCASSLRPLYGYTFGSGTRLTVV.

The V call is TRBV18, the J call TRBJ2-7, with D unresolved. V was shortened by 0 bases and J by 5 bases, with 11 bases between the two germline ends. CDR3 size: 14 residues. Germline-derived CDR1 and CDR2 are KGHSH and LQKENI. CDR3: CASSPPGGYDEQYF. CDR3 sequence (DNA): TGTGCCAGCTCACCACCTGGTGGTTACGACGAGCAGTACTTC.

The chain links TRBV10-3 to TRBJ1-1; 10 positions match TRBD1. The ends lost 4 bases at V and 3 bases at J; junction bases unmatched: 8. The germline gives CDR1 ENHRY, CDR2 SYGVKD. The CDR3 covers 16 residues. The CDR3 DNA reads TGTGCCATCAGTGCGAGAGCGGGACAGGGGTACACTGAAGCTTTCTTT. Its protein is CAISARAGQGYTEAFF.

DNA of the CDR3: TGTGCCTGGAGGAGGGACAGGGGCCAAGAGACCCAGTACTTC. This gives the protein CAWRRDRGQETQYF. The gene calls are TRBV30 and TRBJ2-5; 10 bases match TRBD1. The CDR3 consists of 14 residues. CDR1 and CDR2 (germline): GTSNPN, SVGIG (reference sequence). J was trimmed by 1 base and V by 3 bases; bases with no gene match: 2. The full variable domain, rest sourced from reference TRBV30 and TRBJ2-5, is SQTIHQWPATLVQPVGSPLSLECTVEGTSNPNLYWYRQAAGRGLQLLFYSVGIGQISSEVPQNLSASRPQDRQFILSSKKLLLSDSGFYLCAWRRDRGQETQYFGPGTRLLVL.

The chain is built from TRBV9 and TRBJ1-5, with 10 bases that match TRBD1. The V segment lost 2 bases and the J segment 9 bases; nucleotides outside the gene matches: 8. Looked up from germline, CDR1 is SGDLS and CDR2 is YYNGEE. The CDR3 has 15 amino acids. This CDR3 is CASSVGTGDLGPQHF. CDR3 bases: TGTGCCAGCAGCGTCGGGACAGGGGATTTGGGGCCCCAGCATTTT.

The rearrangement joins TRBV15 to TRBJ1-4; 9 bases match TRBD1. The CDR3 has 16 amino acids. The trim removed 2 bases at V and 4 bases at J, leaving 5 bases unmatched. Germline V gene lookup returns CDR1 LNHNV and CDR2 YYDKDF (reference sequence). The CDR3 region has the DNA TGTGCCACCAGCAGACGAAAGACAGGGGGTAATGAAAAACTGTTTTTT. Its translation is CATSRRKTGGNEKLFF. The whole variable domain, remainder taken from reference TRBV15 and TRBJ1-4, is DAMVIQNPRYQVTQFGKPVTLSCSQTLNHNVMYWYQQKSSQAPKLLFHYYDKDFNNEADTPDNFQSRRPNTSFCFLDIRSPGLGDTAMYLCATSRRKTGGNEKLFFGSGTQLSVL.

V usage is TRBV7-2 and J usage is TRBJ1-1; weak D call: TRBD1 (5 bases). Trimming took 0 bases from V and 3 from J, leaving 8 bases between them. The germline gives CDR1 SGHTA, CDR2 FQGNSA. This CDR3 has 14 amino acids. CDR3 bases: TGTGCCAGCAGCTTAGCTCCGGGGGACACTGAAGCTTTCTTT. Amino acids: CASSLAPGDTEAFF.

The V call is TRBV19, the J call TRBJ1-1, with TRBD1 matching 7 bases. Germline CDR1 is LNHDA and CDR2 is SQIVND (reference sequence). The ends lost 6 bases at V and 1 base at J; junction bases unmatched: 11. This CDR3 has 16 amino acids. Here the CDR3 reads CASSTILQGPNTEAFF. In nucleotides, the CDR3 is TGTGCCAGTAGCACTATCCTACAGGGGCCGAACACTGAAGCTTTCTTT.

V and J are TRBV10-3 and TRBJ1-1; D remains unclear. Germline CDR1 is ENHRY and CDR2 is SYGVKD. The CDR3 is 13 residues long. Trimming took 3 bases from V and 0 from J, leaving 5 bases between them. CDR3 protein: CAISDSMNTEAFF. CDR3 nucleotides: TGTGCCATCAGTGACAGCATGAACACTGAAGCTTTCTTT.

The CDR3 DNA reads TGTGCCATCAGTGGGCGGGGACTTACCACAGATACGCAGTATTTT. It translates to CAISGRGLTTDTQYF. The rearrangement joins TRBV10-3 to TRBJ2-3, with D perhaps matching TRBD2 (6 bases). The V gene's germline CDR1 is ENHRY and CDR2 SYGVKD. Deletions cut 4 bases from V and 2 bases from J, with 13 bases between. The CDR3 extends over 15 amino acids.

V gene TRBV7-2 combines with J gene TRBJ2-1; possibly TRBD2 for D (6 bases). The CDR3 runs 11 residues. Germline loops: CDR1 SGHTA, CDR2 FQGNSA. V lost 4 bases and J 10 bases, leaving 8 bases between the germline ends. CDR3 nucleotide sequence: TGTGCCAGCAGCTGGGGACTCGAGCAGTTCTTC. Protein product: CASSWGLEQFF.

The V gene is TRBV7-2, the J gene TRBJ2-3; no definite D call. Looked up from germline, CDR1 is SGHTA and CDR2 is FQGNSA. This CDR3 is 14 amino acids long. Deletions cut 7 bases from V and 1 base from J, with 12 bases between. The CDR3: CASTQSPGTDTQYF. The CDR3 bases are TGTGCCAGCACCCAATCACCGGGCACAGATACGCAGTATTTT.

The chain has TRBV30 and TRBJ1-3, with 7 bases that match TRBD1. Unmatched junction bases numbered 3, after V lost 0 bases and J lost 4 bases. Looked up from germline, CDR1 is GTSNPN and CDR2 is SVGIG (reference sequence). This CDR3 is 14 amino acids long. CDR3: CAWSVGQAGNTIYF. The CDR3 DNA is TGTGCCTGGAGTGTAGGACAGGCCGGAAACACCATATATTTT.

About this clone itself: This CDR3 is missing its conserved last phenylalanine or tryptophan, likely due to a read error. The chain couples TRBV30 to TRBJ1-2; 7 nucleotides agree with TRBD1. CDR3 size: 14 residues. From germline, CDR1 is GTSNPN and CDR2 SVGIG (reference sequence). V shed 3 bases, J shed 7 bases, and the junction held 11 bases outside the gene matches. This CDR3 is CAWRIGGAKGGYTL. CDR3 coding DNA: TGTGCCTGGAGAATAGGGGGCGCGAAAGGTGGCTACACCCTC.

This clone is labeled as medium-sized. The chain joins TRBV19 to TRBJ1-5; 9 bases match TRBD1. Germline V gene lookup returns CDR1 LNHDA and CDR2 SQIVND (reference sequence). The CDR3 sequence is 13 residues long. J was trimmed by 7 bases and V by 5 bases; bases with no gene match: 3. This chain's CDR3 is CASSGTGGQPQHF. The CDR3 DNA reads as TGTGCCAGTAGTGGAACAGGGGGCCAGCCCCAGCATTTT. Supplemented by reference TRBV19 and TRBJ1-5, the full variable domain reads DGGITQSPKYLFRKEGQNVTLSCEQNLNHDAMYWYRQDPGQGLRLIYYSQIVNDFQKGDIAEGYSVSREKKESFPLTVTSAQKNPTAFYLCASSGTGGQPQHFGDGTRLSIL.

The genes are TRBV7-9 and TRBJ1-2, with D tentatively TRBD1 (5 bases). Germline V gives CDR1 SEHNR, CDR2 FQNEAQ (reference sequence). The CDR3 has 13 residues. Trimming stripped 0 bases from V and 13 bases from J, with 15 bases between. The CDR3: CASSLALKAGGTF. For the CDR3, the DNA is TGTGCCAGCAGCTTAGCTCTTAAAGCGGGGGGCACCTTC.

This clone was found a few times. The rearrangement uses TRBV7-9 and TRBJ1-2, with 8 bases aligning to TRBD1. This CDR3 region has 15 residues. CDR1 is SEHNR, CDR2 FQNEAQ, per germline (reference sequence). Unmatched junction bases numbered 12, after V lost 5 bases and J lost 7 bases. The CDR3 loop is CASSHTDRAEPGYTF. The DNA of the CDR3 is TGTGCCAGCAGCCACACGGACAGGGCGGAACCTGGCTACACCTTC.